The clone carrying this TCR beta chain turned up a few times. This sample is part of a study of OX40 agonist ivuxolimab in advanced cancers. Here immunoSEQ multiplex PCR was the method, and the copy in TCRdb shows in-frame clones only, minus some. The sample includes roughly 29,000 clones, about 87% of them seen just once. V lost 3 bases and J 5 bases, leaving 4 bases between the germline ends. The CDR3 sequence is 11 residues long. From germline, CDR1 is WSHSY and CDR2 SAAADI. This chain joins TRBV10-2 and TRBJ1-1; D not certain. Sequenced here: CD4+ or CD8+ T cells sorted from blood, sampled in a trial of the OX40 agonist ivuxolimab. This TCR came from an adult with an advanced solid tumor such as melanoma, head and neck, liver or kidney cancer. As DNA, the CDR3 is TGCGCCAGCAGTGATATAACTGAAGCTTTCTTT. Its translation: CASSDITEAFF.